A selection of T cell receptor beta chains follows, all from one sample in a study of shared clonotypes between healthy human individuals. The data were produced by immunoSEQ multiplex PCR, yet TCRdb's version contains in-frame clones alone and is incomplete. Of 2 million to 3 million clones listed, approximately 93% were seen once; the top ten hold approximately 0.37%. The sample taken for sequencing was naive CD4+ T cells from PBMCs. The receptors derive from a man aged 18 to 29 in good health. Some clones in this sample may be carry-over from other donors' samples. Each CDR3 is given with its conserved first and last residue. The listing skips clone size in some rows; elsewhere it reads once, few, many or a size class.

j_call	v_call	clone_size	cdr3_aa
TRBJ2-3	TRBV9	.	CASSVGLASDTQYF
TRBJ2-7	TRBV15	.	CATSRGVSYEQYF
TRBJ1-2	TRBV6-5	.	CASSYSTGRLGRGYTF
TRBJ2-5	TRBV4-1	once	CASSHLWGKKVIGEWEQYF
TRBJ2-3	TRBV5-1	.	CASSWRVSGVSTDTQYF
TRBJ2-7	TRBV6-4	.	CASSDFPGVRYEQYF
TRBJ2-7	TRBV28	.	CASSPPTGIHEQYF
TRBJ1-2	TRBV28	.	CASSPTGGGQNYGYTF
TRBJ1-4	TRBV5-1	.	CASSLARGEIGDEKLFF
TRBJ2-3	TRBV5-1	.	CASSLGGTTSTDTQYF
TRBJ2-1	TRBV28	.	CASSFWAYNEQFF
TRBJ2-1	TRBV28	once	CASSRQFNEQFF
TRBJ2-2	TRBV10-3	.	CAIKRVAGGPGGELFF
TRBJ1-5	TRBV30	.	CAWSPAVSNQPQHF
TRBJ1-5	TRBV4-1	.	CASSQVGRGRSRGSQPQHF
TRBJ1-5	TRBV19	.	CASSIWSGQPNQPQHF
TRBJ2-5	TRBV30	.	CAWAVGRAVETQYF
TRBJ2-5	TRBV6-1	.	CASSENRGRQETQYF
TRBJ1-5	TRBV18	.	CASSPSQGGPQPQHF
TRBJ2-1	TRBV5-1	.	CASSLADSPPVDEQFF
TRBJ1-1	TRBV25-1	.	CASRDPGQGAAFF
TRBJ1-2	TRBV4-3	.	CASSPRPQEDYGYTF
TRBJ2-1	TRBV2	once	CASRGGGAGLHNEQFF
TRBJ2-3	TRBV15	.	CATSTSGHTDTQYF
TRBJ2-5	TRBV14	.	CASSQDISGEETQYF
TRBJ1-5	TRBV2	once	CASSEAPSGTYSNQPQHF
TRBJ2-1	TRBV29-1	.	CSVSSYNEQFF
TRBJ2-5	TRBV4-1	once	CASSQGNIPYYQETQYF
TRBJ1-2	TRBV6-4	.	CASTYPPGRKYGYTF
TRBJ1-4	TRBV11-2	.	CASSLQGAGEKLFF
TRBJ1-1	TRBV30	.	CASRQTNTEAFF
TRBJ1-5	TRBV28	.	CASRERGKDQPQHF
TRBJ1-1	TRBV27	.	CASTFRGLEAFF
TRBJ1-1	TRBV27	.	CASSFRPVPSPTEAFF
TRBJ2-3	TRBV19	.	CASSIEETVGTDTQYF
TRBJ2-7	TRBV28	.	CASKTTGQGTAYEQYF
TRBJ2-2	TRBV5-6	.	CASSRSGSLTGELFF
TRBJ2-7	TRBV28	.	CASRGQRAYEQYF
TRBJ2-5	TRBV13	once	CASSFEETQYF
TRBJ2-1	TRBV10-3	.	CAIDGTSGKVLGNEQFF
TRBJ2-7	TRBV18	.	CASSPETSGYEQYF
TRBJ2-1	TRBV5-6	.	CASSLTAGGRNEQFF
TRBJ1-3	TRBV2	.	CASGRGAGNTIYF